Each of the 31 T cell receptor beta chains below was sequenced from the same sample in a study of T cells in Graves' hyperthyroidism and ophthalmopathy. It was RNA transcripts that yielded the amplified TCR beta CDR3 regions. The HTBI primer set was used in a first-round RT-PCR of the TCR CDR3. TCRdb re-called the multiplex PCR reads with MiXCR, one entry per CDR3 protein. The repertoire has about 400,000 distinct CDR3 sequences, 14% to 15% of them found once; the top ten carry less than 15%. The sample taken for sequencing was blood. The source is a man aged 18 to 29 with Graves' ophthalmopathy.

Points on this clonotype: An end of the junction differs from the germline gene, which may be a read error. The rearrangement uses TRBV28 and TRBJ2-5, with D possibly being TRBD2 (5 bases). Germline V gives CDR1 MDHEN, CDR2 SYDVKM. This CDR3 has 13 amino acids. CDR3 in DNA: TGTGCCAGCAGGTTATCGGCCGGAGGGACCCAGTACTTC. It yields the protein CASRLSAGGTQYF.

CDR3 amino acids: CASSFEGDRENTGELFF. CDR3 DNA sequence: TGTGCCAGCAGTTTTGAAGGGGACAGAGAGAACACCGGGGAGCTGTTTTTT. The rearrangement joins TRBV27 to TRBJ2-2, with 7 bases aligning to TRBD1. J was trimmed by 1 base and V by 3 bases; bases with no gene match: 8. The CDR3 runs to 17 residues. Per the germline V gene, CDR1 is MNHEY and CDR2 is SMNVEV (reference sequence).

This clonotype was observed a few times. The chain joins TRBV7-2 to TRBJ1-6, with D tentatively TRBD1 (6 bases). V lost 2 bases and J 5 bases, leaving 13 bases between the germline ends. Germline V CDR1 and CDR2: SGHTA, FQGNSA. This CDR3 is built from 16 residues. The CDR3 DNA reads as TGTGCCAGCAGCTTAAACCCGGGACAAAATAATTCACCCCTCCACTTT. As protein: CASSLNPGQNNSPLHF.

Ten or more counts support this clonotype. This sequence joins TRBV14 and TRBJ2-1; D is uncertain. From germline, CDR1 is SGHDN and CDR2 FVKESK. The V and J ends lost 4 bases and 7 bases respectively, with 11 bases between them. The CDR3 spans 13 residues. In DNA form, the CDR3 reads TGTGCCAGCAGCCCCTTCACTGGGAATGAGCAGTTCTTC. Encoded protein: CASSPFTGNEQFF.

The chain uses TRBV30 and TRBJ2-6; TRBD2 matches 8 bases. The CDR3 is made up of 16 amino acids. Trimming at V came to 2 bases and at J to 1 base, leaving 4 bases not matched to a gene. CDR1 is GTSNPN, CDR2 SVGIG, per germline (reference sequence). Here the CDR3 DNA reads TGTGCCTGGAGTTGGACTAGCTTTTCTGGGGCCAACGTCCTGACTTTC. The encoded protein is CAWSWTSFSGANVLTF.

There are many counts of this clonotype. The genes are TRBV20-1 and TRBJ2-7, with 10 bases lining up with TRBD2. V dropped 5 bases and J dropped 2; count of bases not matched to a gene: 9. The CDR3 runs to 15 residues. CDR1 and CDR2 from the germline V gene are DFQATT and SNEGSKA (reference sequence). The CDR3 DNA is TGCAGTGCTCGACCCAGGACTAGCGGCACCTACGAGCAGTACTTC. Protein product: CSARPRTSGTYEQYF.

The chain joins TRBV19 to TRBJ1-6; 7 positions match TRBD1. Germline trimming cut 5 bases from V and 13 bases from J; bases unmatched to any gene: 11. The germline CDR1 and CDR2 sequences are LNHDA and SQIVND (reference sequence). The CDR3 runs 14 residues. The CDR3 DNA sequence: TGTGCCAGTAGTCCTTCGACAGGGACGAGGCCCCTCCACTTT. It codes for CASSPSTGTRPLHF.

There are a few counts of this clonotype. The V gene is TRBV19, the J gene TRBJ1-2; 10 bases align to TRBD1. Looked up from germline, CDR1 is LNHDA and CDR2 is SQIVND (reference sequence). The CDR3 contains 16 residues. Trimming removed 4 bases from V and 6 bases from J; junction bases left unmatched: 11. This chain's CDR3 is CASSKGTGAGNHGYTF. The CDR3 DNA is TGTGCCAGTAGTAAAGGGACAGGGGCTGGGAACCATGGCTACACCTTC.

This clonotype was picked up many times. The chain recombines TRBV10-1 with TRBJ2-7; the D gene is possibly TRBD1 (6 bases). Trimming took 8 bases from V and 0 from J, leaving 11 bases between them. This CDR3 comprises 13 residues. Germline V gives CDR1 WNHNN, CDR2 SYGVQD (reference sequence). CDR3 in amino acids: CASRDTSSYEQYF. In nucleotides, the CDR3 is TGCGCCAGCCGGGACACGAGCTCCTACGAGCAGTACTTC.

This clonotype has at least ten counts. CDR3 sequence (DNA): TGTGCCAGCAAAGGGGTTACCCTCTACGAGCAGTACTTC. Its protein is CASKGVTLYEQYF. This chain links TRBV2 with TRBJ2-7, with D possibly TRBD1 on 5 matching bases. Deletions cut 7 bases from V and 3 bases from J, with 13 bases between. This CDR3 spans 13 amino acids. Per the germline V gene, CDR1 is SNHLY and CDR2 is FYNNEI.

This clonotype was found many times. The V gene is TRBV5-6, the J gene TRBJ2-3, with 10 positions matching TRBD2. V was clipped by 5 bases and J by 2 bases; unmatched bases: 5. In germline, CDR1 is SGHDT, CDR2 YYEEEE. CDR3 length: 15 residues. The CDR3 coding sequence is TGTGCCAGCAGTTTTAGCGGGAGGATCACAGATACGCAGTATTTT. Translation gives CASSFSGRITDTQYF.

This clonotype was seen many times. The V gene is TRBV5-5, the J gene TRBJ1-2; perhaps TRBD1 as D (5 bases). The CDR3 is 14 amino acids. V was cut by 0 bases and J by 2 bases, with 8 bases left in between. CDR1 is SGHKS and CDR2 is YYEKEE in the germline V gene (reference sequence). The CDR3 is CASSLDPGNYGYTF. CDR3 sequence (DNA): TGTGCCAGCAGCTTGGATCCAGGGAACTATGGCTACACCTTC.

The rearrangement joins TRBV4-1 to TRBJ2-7; TRBD2 is a possible D gene (5 bases). V shed 2 bases and J shed 1 base, with 9 bases lying between them. This CDR3 spans 14 amino acids. Germline CDR1 and CDR2: MGHRA and YSYEKL. The CDR3 region is CASSQSRGSYEQYF. CDR3 coding DNA: TGCGCCAGCAGCCAATCCCGGGGTTCCTACGAGCAGTACTTC.

This clonotype has only one observation. The V gene is TRBV30, the J gene TRBJ1-4; unclear D gene. Trimming left V 3 bases short and J 0 bases short, with 17 bases between. CDR1 is GTSNPN, CDR2 SVGIG, per germline (reference sequence). CDR3 length: 17 amino acids. CDR3 DNA sequence: TGTGCCTGGAGCGCCGGGTGGCCAACTACAACTAATGAAAAACTGTTTTTT. This translates into CAWSAGWPTTTNEKLFF.

The sample holds many counts of this clonotype. A junction boundary mismatches the germline segment, possibly from a read error. V usage is TRBV20-1 and J usage is TRBJ2-7, with 8 bases aligning to TRBD1. CDR3 length: 18 residues. Per the germline V gene, CDR1 is DFQATT and CDR2 is SNEGSKA (reference sequence). The CDR3 coding sequence is TGCAGTGCCCAGAGTCCCTGGACAGGGTCTACAACCTCCCACGAGCAGTACTTC. Its translation: CSAQSPWTGSTTSHEQYF.

The sample holds many counts of this clonotype. The chain joins TRBV27 to TRBJ1-2; the match to TRBD1 covers 7 bases. Germline trimming cut 6 bases from V and 7 bases from J; bases unmatched to any gene: 5. Germline V gives CDR1 MNHEY, CDR2 SMNVEV (reference sequence). The CDR3 extends over 12 amino acids. CDR3 nucleotide sequence: TGTGCCAGCAGGACAGGGCAGCGTGGCTACACCTTC. Protein product: CASRTGQRGYTF.

In its sample, this clonotype was seen a few times. The chain carries TRBV4-1 and TRBJ1-6; 7 bases align to TRBD1. The V segment lost 1 base and the J segment 3 bases; nucleotides outside the gene matches: 0. The germline V gene has CDR1 MGHRA and CDR2 YSYEKL. The length of the CDR3 is 15 residues. This chain's CDR3 is CASSQGDSYNSPLHF. The CDR3 coding sequence is TGCGCCAGCAGCCAAGGGGACAGCTATAATTCACCCCTCCACTTT.

The chain carries TRBV4-1 and TRBJ1-5; no clear D gene. Germline V CDR1 and CDR2: MGHRA, YSYEKL. This CDR3 region has 14 residues. V dropped 1 base and J dropped 9 bases, with 13 bases sitting between them. CDR3 amino acids: CASSQVGYDRPQHF. In nucleotides, the CDR3 is TGCGCCAGCAGCCAAGTGGGTTACGATCGGCCCCAGCATTTT.

Worth noting for this clonotype: This may come from a read error, since a much larger clone is one base off. This rearrangement joins TRBV7-2 to TRBJ2-1; D tentatively reads TRBD1 or TRBD2 (6 bases each). The DNA end lines up better with TRBJ2-7; the J call may be wrong. Germline-derived CDR1 and CDR2 are SGHTA and FQGNSA. The CDR3 runs to 14 residues. The CDR3 loop reads CASSPAGGYNEQYF. The DNA of the CDR3 is TGTGCCAGCAGCCCGGCCGGGGGCTACAATGAGCAGTACTTC.

This clonotype has ten or more counts. CDR3 sequence: CASSLGTSGNTDTQYF. CDR3 nucleotide sequence: TGCGCCAGCAGCTTGGGTACTAGCGGAAACACAGATACGCAGTATTTT. The rearrangement uses TRBV5-1 and TRBJ2-3; 8 bases align to TRBD2. V was clipped by 0 bases and J by 2 bases; unmatched bases: 5. The V gene's germline CDR1 is SGHRS and CDR2 YFSETQ. The CDR3 has 16 residues.

This clonotype has a count of ten or more. The genes are TRBV5-1 and TRBJ1-2, with 11 bases matching TRBD1. This CDR3 comprises 14 residues. V shed 7 bases, J shed 7 bases, and the junction held 9 bases outside the gene matches. The V gene's germline CDR1 is SGHRS and CDR2 YFSETQ. The CDR3, as DNA: TGCGCCAGCGCACCGGGACAGGGGGAGAGTGGCTACACCTTC. Amino acids: CASAPGQGESGYTF.

This clonotype was found many times. The rearrangement joins TRBV4-1 to TRBJ2-3; 7 bases fit TRBD2. The CDR3 runs to 15 residues. The germline gives CDR1 MGHRA, CDR2 YSYEKL. V shed 1 base, J shed 2 bases, and the junction held 3 bases outside the gene matches. The CDR3 region is CASSQVSGVTDTQYF. Written as DNA, the CDR3 is TGCGCCAGCAGCCAAGTCAGCGGGGTCACAGATACGCAGTATTTT.

This clonotype was observed many times. This chain connects TRBV29-1 to TRBJ2-3; 8 bases fit TRBD1. V shed 3 bases and J 2 bases; nucleotides not matched to a gene: 7. Germline V gives CDR1 SQVTM, CDR2 ANQGSEA. The CDR3 is 15 residues long. The CDR3 sequence is CSVDAGQVHTDTQYF. The CDR3 nucleotides read TGCAGCGTTGATGCGGGACAGGTCCACACAGATACGCAGTATTTT.

This clonotype turned up a few times. This chain joins TRBV18 and TRBJ2-7; D is ambiguous. The CDR3 contains 14 residues. Germline values: CDR1 KGHSH, CDR2 LQKENI. Trimming took 3 bases from V and 2 from J, leaving 11 bases between them. This CDR3 reads CASSPVSPPYEQYF. CDR3 coding DNA: TGTGCCAGCTCACCCGTCTCACCCCCCTACGAGCAGTACTTC.

Many counts were recorded for this clonotype. The chain carries TRBV2 and TRBJ2-5, with a tentative D call TRBD2 (7 bases). The germline V gene encodes CDR1 SNHLY and CDR2 FYNNEI. This CDR3 has 13 residues. The ends were cut back, 7 bases at V and 6 bases at J, with 15 bases in the middle. CDR3: CASIQGRGKTQYF. CDR3 in DNA: TGTGCCAGCATTCAGGGGAGGGGCAAGACCCAGTACTTC.

The V call is TRBV5-6, the J call TRBJ2-7; TRBD1 matches 10 bases. J gave up 7 bases and V 4 bases, and 8 bases lay outside the gene matches. The CDR3 consists of 14 residues. Germline V gene sequence: CDR1 SGHDT, CDR2 YYEEEE. CDR3 amino acids: CASSPGTGVREQYF. Written as DNA, the CDR3 is TGTGCCAGCAGCCCCGGGACAGGGGTCCGGGAGCAGTACTTC.

On this clonotype itself: Given a much more abundant clone one base away, this may be a read error. This chain connects TRBV27 to TRBJ2-5; D is possibly TRBD2 (6 bases). The CDR3 is 15 residues long. CDR1 is MNHEY and CDR2 is SMNVEV in the germline V gene (reference sequence). The CDR3 sequence is CASSLSTGGQETQDF. The CDR3 DNA sequence: TGTGCCAGCAGCCTCTCCACAGGAGGGCAAGAGACCCAGGACTTC.

This clonotype was picked up many times. The chain recombines TRBV20-1 with TRBJ1-1; perhaps TRBD1 as D (5 bases). CDR1 is DFQATT and CDR2 is SNEGSKA in the germline V gene (reference sequence). With 5 bases removed from V and 1 base from J, the gap between germline ends came to 11 bases. The CDR3 runs 13 residues. The DNA for the CDR3 is TGCAGTGCTCGTCATGACAGGAACACTGAAGCTTTCTTT. The encoded protein is CSARHDRNTEAFF.

There are many counts of this clonotype. The chain is built from TRBV7-8 and TRBJ2-5; 8 bases fit TRBD2. Per germline, CDR1 SGHVS and CDR2 FQNEAQ. Losses at the gene ends were 3 bases for V and 1 base for J; bases not matched to a gene: 7. The CDR3 contains 16 residues. CDR3 sequence reads: CASSFLAGLVQETQYF. The CDR3 DNA reads TGTGCCAGCAGCTTCTTAGCGGGATTGGTCCAAGAGACCCAGTACTTC. The full variable domain, with the rest looked up from reference TRBV7-8 and TRBJ2-5, is GAGVSQSPRYKVAKRGQDVALRCDPISGHVSLFWYQQALGQGPEFLTYFQNEAQLDKSGLPSDRFFAERPEGSVSTLKIQRTQQEDSAVYLCASSFLAGLVQETQYFGPGTRLLVL.

In its sample, this clonotype was seen many times. The V and J genes are TRBV11-3 and TRBJ2-1, with TRBD1 matching over 7 bases. J gave up 2 bases and V 3 bases, and 1 base lay outside the gene matches. CDR3 size: 14 residues. Germline V CDR1 and CDR2: SGHNT, YENEEA. CDR3 protein: CASSLQGAYNEQFF. CDR3 bases: TGTGCCAGCAGCTTGCAGGGGGCCTACAATGAGCAGTTCTTC. Full variable domain (rest looked up from reference TRBV11-3 and TRBJ2-1): EAGVVQSPRYKIIEKKQPVAFWCNPISGHNTLYWYLQNLGQGPELLIRYENEEAVDDSQLPKDRFSAERLKGVDSTLKIQPAELGDSAVYLCASSLQGAYNEQFFGPGTRLTVL.

This clonotype showed up just a few times. CDR3 region: CSVESGGGYTF. The CDR3 nucleotides are TGCAGCGTTGAATCAGGGGGCGGCTACACCTTC. The chain recombines TRBV29-1 with TRBJ1-2; 8 nucleotides agree with TRBD1. V lost 2 bases to trimming and J lost 8 bases; unmatched junction nucleotides: 1. The germline CDR1 and CDR2 sequences are SQVTM and ANQGSEA. The length of the CDR3 is 11 residues.